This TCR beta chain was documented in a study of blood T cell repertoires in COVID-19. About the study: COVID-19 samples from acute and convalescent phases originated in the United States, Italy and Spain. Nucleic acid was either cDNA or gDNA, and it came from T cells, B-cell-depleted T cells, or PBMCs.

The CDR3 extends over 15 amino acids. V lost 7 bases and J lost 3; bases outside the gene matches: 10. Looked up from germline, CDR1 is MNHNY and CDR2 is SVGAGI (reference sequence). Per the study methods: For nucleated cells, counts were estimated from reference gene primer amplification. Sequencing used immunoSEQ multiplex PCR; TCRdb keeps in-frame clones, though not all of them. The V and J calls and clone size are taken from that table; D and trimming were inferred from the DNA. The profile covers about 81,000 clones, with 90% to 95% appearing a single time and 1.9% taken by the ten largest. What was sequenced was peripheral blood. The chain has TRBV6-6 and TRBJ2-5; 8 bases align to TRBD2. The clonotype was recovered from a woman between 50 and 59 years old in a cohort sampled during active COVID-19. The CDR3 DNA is TGTGCCAGCACTAACCGGGTAGCGGGGAAAGAGACCCAGTACTTC. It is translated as CASTNRVAGKETQYF.